Below, one TCR beta chain is given with its context. As to time point: baseline, week 1 (first vaccination visit). Regarding treatment: pre-vaccination baseline after standard-of-care therapy. The CDR3 totals 12 residues. The germline gives CDR1 SNHLY, CDR2 FYNNEI. Trimming took off 8 bases at V and 2 bases at J, with 9 bases between the two ends. These data come from a study of a mutant IDH1 vaccine in newly diagnosed glioma. Study context: Earlier therapy was either radiotherapy, temozolomide, or both, and most got both.

Using immunoSEQ multiplex PCR, the repertoire was profiled, and TCRdb retains in-frame clones only, with some absent. The sample has 70,000 or so clones; 83% are singletons. V usage is TRBV2 and J usage is TRBJ2-5; D is unresolved. Sample: peripheral blood mononuclear cells (PBMCs), taken from a glioma patient treated with radiotherapy, temozolomide or both. The sequence came from a woman aged 18-35 years with glioma. Some clones in this sample may be carry-over from other donors' samples. In DNA, the CDR3 is TGTGCCAGCGGATTGGAGCAAGAGACCCAGTACTTC. Protein sequence: CASGLEQETQYF.